Below are 25 T cell receptor beta chains sequenced from a single sample in a study of blood T cell repertoires in COVID-19. Assay: immunoSEQ multiplex PCR; the TCRdb copy retains only in-frame clones and omits some. Of under 300,000 clones listed, 70% to 90% are singletons. Sequenced sample: PBMCs or T cells enriched from blood (not recorded which). These receptors were collected from a woman in her 50s who had recovered from COVID-19.

The chain uses TRBV27 and TRBJ2-7, with TRBD2 identical over 12 bases. The CDR3 is made up of 15 amino acids. Germline CDR1 is MNHEY and CDR2 is SMNVEV (reference sequence). Trimming removed 6 bases from V and 5 bases from J; junction bases left unmatched: 8. CDR3 residues: CASSLLAGGPHEQYF. CDR3 in DNA: TGTGCCAGCAGCCTTCTAGCGGGAGGGCCCCACGAGCAGTACTTC.

This clone was seen only once. The chain has TRBV20-1 and TRBJ2-5, with D maybe TRBD2 (5 bases). V lost 7 bases, J lost 2 bases, and 8 bases lay in between. CDR1 is DFQATT, CDR2 SNEGSKA, per germline (reference sequence). The CDR3 totals 11 residues. The CDR3, as DNA: TGCAGTGTGAAGCGGCAAGAGACCCAGTACTTC. It encodes CSVKRQETQYF.

The V call is TRBV6-1, the J call TRBJ2-3; 9 nucleotides align to TRBD2. Trimming took 3 bases from V and 1 from J; bases not matched to a gene: 5. Germline-derived CDR1 and CDR2 are MNHNS and SASEGT. There are 16 residues in the CDR3. The CDR3 sequence is CASSDQPSGGTDTQYF. DNA of the CDR3: TGTGCCAGCAGTGATCAGCCTAGCGGGGGCACAGATACGCAGTATTTT.

The chain links TRBV3-1 (or the pseudogene TRBV3-2) to TRBJ1-3, with D tentatively TRBD1 (5 bases). V dropped 5 bases and J dropped 4 bases, with 9 bases sitting between them. There are 13 residues in the CDR3. Germline V lookup: CDR1 LGHDT, CDR2 YNNKEL (reference sequence). CDR3 sequence (DNA): TGTGCCAGCAGCGGGGGGTCAGGAAACACCATATATTTT. Translation gives CASSGGSGNTIYF.

This sequence joins TRBV28 and TRBJ2-4; no clear D. The CDR3 runs to 17 residues. Germline assignment: CDR1 MDHEN and CDR2 SYDVKM. Trimming removed 2 bases from V and 0 bases from J, with 14 bases in between. The DNA for the CDR3 is TGTGCCAGCAGTTTACATGTGAGGCTCCTAGCCAAAAACATTCAGTACTTC. As protein: CASSLHVRLLAKNIQYF.

The chain links TRBV5-5 to TRBJ2-3, with 9 nucleotides matching TRBD2. The CDR3 has 15 amino acids. Germline values: CDR1 SGHKS, CDR2 YYEKEE (reference sequence). The V and J ends lost 4 bases and 2 bases, in that order; junction bases with no gene match: 5. CDR3 nucleotide sequence: TGTGCCAGCAGCCCCCGACTAGCGGTCACAGATACGCAGTATTTT. It codes for CASSPRLAVTDTQYF.

Of note for this clone: Other DNA sequences in the same sample also yield this CDR3. The chain is built from TRBV5-1 and TRBJ2-7; 11 nucleotides agree with TRBD1. The CDR3 is 14 amino acids. V shed 4 bases and J 4 bases; nucleotides not matched to a gene: 4. The germline CDR1 and CDR2 sequences are SGHRS and YFSETQ. The CDR3 sequence: CASSPGQGAYEQYF. In nucleotides, the CDR3 is TGCGCCAGCAGCCCCGGACAGGGGGCGTACGAGCAGTACTTC.

This clone is a singleton in its sample. This chain connects TRBV3-1 (or the pseudogene TRBV3-2) to TRBJ1-2; D may be TRBD1 (6 bases). Deletions cut 4 bases from V and 3 bases from J, with 12 bases between. CDR1 and CDR2 from the germline V gene are LGHDT and YNNKEL (reference sequence). This CDR3 contains 14 residues. CDR3 bases: TGTGCCAGCAGCCGTTGGGGGCTCGACTATGGCTACACCTTC. Its protein is CASSRWGLDYGYTF.

The gene calls are TRBV7-9 and TRBJ1-1; D gene uncertain. This CDR3 is 12 amino acids long. V was cut by 5 bases and J by 5 bases, with 9 bases left in between. CDR1 and CDR2 (germline): SEHNR, FQNEAQ (reference sequence). Here the CDR3 reads CASSRDNTEAFF. DNA for the CDR3: TGTGCCAGCAGCAGGGATAATACTGAAGCTTTCTTT.

V is TRBV11-2 and J is TRBJ2-3; tentative D call: TRBD2 (6 bases). V was trimmed by 3 bases and J by 2 bases, leaving 15 bases between them. Germline CDR1 is SGHAT and CDR2 is FQNNGV. CDR3 size: 16 residues. CDR3 bases: TGTGCCAGCAGCTTGTCCGGGGGAGCCCACACAGATACGCAGTATTTT. Protein product: CASSLSGGAHTDTQYF.

V is TRBV28 and J is TRBJ2-1, with D possibly matching TRBD1 (6 bases). Trimming shortened V by 1 base and J by 4 bases, and 11 bases separated the two germline ends. CDR1 is MDHEN and CDR2 is SYDVKM in the germline V gene. The length of the CDR3 is 15 residues. CDR3 sequence reads: CASSLLGAEYNEQFF. CDR3 bases: TGTGCCAGCAGTTTATTGGGGGCAGAATACAATGAGCAGTTCTTC.

This chain links TRBV18 with TRBJ2-7; the D is unclear. Trimming removed 0 bases at V and 1 base at J, with 16 bases between. The length of the CDR3 is 17 residues. CDR1 and CDR2 (germline): KGHSH, LQKENI. As DNA, the CDR3 is TGTGCCAGCTCACCACCCCCCGTATTTTACGGGTCCTACGAGCAGTACTTC. Protein: CASSPPPVFYGSYEQYF.

The table lists this clone with a count of one. The chain recombines TRBV5-1 with TRBJ2-1; a possible D gene is TRBD2 (6 bases). Germline CDR1 SGHRS, CDR2 YFSETQ. The CDR3 loop spans 16 amino acids. Trimming left V 6 bases short and J 0 bases short, with 16 bases between. This chain's CDR3 is CASTLAPTSSYNEQFF. The CDR3 DNA reads as TGCGCCAGCACTCTAGCGCCGACAAGCTCCTACAATGAGCAGTTCTTC.

The chain couples TRBV5-4 to TRBJ2-2, with TRBD2 identical over 9 bases. Per germline, CDR1 SGHNT and CDR2 YYREEE (reference sequence). The CDR3 length is 15 residues. V lost 5 bases and J lost 3; bases outside the gene matches: 5. For the CDR3, the DNA is TGTGCCAGCAGGGCCGGCGGGAGGGACACCGGGGAGCTGTTTTTT. Its translation is CASRAGGRDTGELFF.

V is TRBV9 and J is TRBJ2-3; TRBD2 matches 10 bases. The CDR3 covers 16 residues. V lost 0 bases to trimming and J lost 5 bases; unmatched junction nucleotides: 6. The germline V gene encodes CDR1 SGDLS and CDR2 YYNGEE. CDR3 coding DNA: TGTGCCAGCAGCGTAGTGGCTAGCGGGAGTCAAGATACGCAGTATTTT. This encodes CASSVVASGSQDTQYF.

The genes are TRBV6-5 and TRBJ2-7, with D tentatively TRBD1 (5 bases). Between the trimmed V and J ends, which lost 7 bases and 9 bases, there was a span of 22 bases. The CDR3 spans 14 residues. Germline V lookup: CDR1 MNHEY, CDR2 SVGAGI. Written as DNA, the CDR3 is TGTGCCAGCACTCCAGCAGGGATTCCCTCCGGGCAGTACTTC. Its protein is CASTPAGIPSGQYF.

The chain couples TRBV30 to TRBJ1-2; tentatively, D is TRBD1 (6 bases). Trimming left V 4 bases short and J 8 bases short, with 14 bases between. This CDR3 is built from 12 residues. Germline CDR1 GTSNPN, CDR2 SVGIG (reference sequence). CDR3 sequence reads: CAWTGGAGGYTF. CDR3 sequence (DNA): TGTGCCTGGACTGGGGGGGCAGGCGGCTACACCTTC.

The rearrangement uses TRBV30 and TRBJ2-1; the match to TRBD2 covers 7 bases. The V and J ends lost 1 base and 8 bases, in that order; junction bases with no gene match: 23. Per germline, CDR1 GTSNPN and CDR2 SVGIG (reference sequence). The length of the CDR3 is 19 residues. The CDR3: CAWSGGTFWGGPSVYEQFF. The CDR3 bases are TGTGCCTGGAGTGGCGGGACGTTTTGGGGAGGGCCTTCTGTATATGAGCAGTTCTTC.

This rearrangement joins TRBV6-5 to TRBJ1-6; D not resolved. Germline V gives CDR1 MNHEY, CDR2 SVGAGI. The CDR3 length is 13 residues. V lost 6 bases, J lost 14 bases, and 17 bases lay in between. The CDR3 DNA follows: TGTGCCAGCAGGGATCGTGACACCGGGACCCTCCACTTT. It is translated as CASRDRDTGTLHF.

This chain joins TRBV14 and TRBJ1-3; D uncertain. The CDR3 has 15 residues. Germline V gives CDR1 SGHDN, CDR2 FVKESK. V was cut by 1 base and J by 4 bases, with 11 bases left in between. CDR3 nucleotides: TGTGCCAGCAGCCAAGTCGGTCTCCTAGGAAACACCATATATTTT. Residues: CASSQVGLLGNTIYF.

The chain carries TRBV9 and TRBJ2-2; 11 nucleotides match TRBD2. The trim removed 4 bases at V and 6 bases at J, leaving 11 bases unmatched. The CDR3 spans 17 residues. Germline CDR1 is SGDLS and CDR2 is YYNGEE. The CDR3 loop is CASSTLAGGPGAGELFF. In DNA form, the CDR3 reads TGTGCCAGCAGCACCTTAGCGGGAGGGCCAGGAGCCGGGGAGCTGTTTTTT. Based on the CDR3 plus reference TRBV9 and TRBJ2-2, the full variable domain is DSGVTQTPKHLITATGQRVTLRCSPRSGDLSVYWYQQSLDQGLQFLIQYYNGEERAKGNILERFSAQQFPDLHSELNLSSLELGDSALYFCASSTLAGGPGAGELFFGEGSRLTVL.

The chain links TRBV7-2 to TRBJ1-3, with D hard to call. The CDR3 totals 12 residues. Trimming took off 5 bases at V and 4 bases at J, with 6 bases between the two ends. CDR1 SGHTA and CDR2 FQGNSA come from the germline V gene. CDR3 sequence (DNA): TGTGCCAGCAGCCGAACAGGAAACACCATATATTTT. Translating gives CASSRTGNTIYF.

The V call is TRBV7-8, the J call TRBJ1-3; D unclear. Germline V CDR1 and CDR2: SGHVS, FQNEAQ. Between the trimmed V and J ends, which lost 2 bases and 0 bases, there was a span of 8 bases. The CDR3 totals 15 residues. CDR3 sequence reads: CASSLSHHSGNTIYF. CDR3 bases: TGTGCCAGCAGCTTATCCCATCACTCTGGAAACACCATATATTTT.

The V and J genes are TRBV29-1 and TRBJ2-7; possibly TRBD1 for D (7 bases). CDR1 SQVTM and CDR2 ANQGSEA come from the germline V gene. V lost 4 bases, J lost 0 bases, and 13 bases lay in between. CDR3 size: 14 residues. CDR3 region: CSVGHRGLSYEQYF. The DNA for the CDR3 is TGCAGCGTTGGCCACAGGGGACTCTCCTACGAGCAGTACTTC.

The J gene is TRBJ2-3, the V gene TRBV24-1; 8 bases are a match to TRBD2. The CDR3 runs 16 residues. Germline V gives CDR1 KGHDR, CDR2 SFDVKD. Unmatched junction bases numbered 6, after V lost 5 bases and J lost 0 bases. The CDR3 nucleotides read TGTGCCACCAGTGCCCCACTAGCGGAAAGCACAGATACGCAGTATTTT. Protein: CATSAPLAESTDTQYF.